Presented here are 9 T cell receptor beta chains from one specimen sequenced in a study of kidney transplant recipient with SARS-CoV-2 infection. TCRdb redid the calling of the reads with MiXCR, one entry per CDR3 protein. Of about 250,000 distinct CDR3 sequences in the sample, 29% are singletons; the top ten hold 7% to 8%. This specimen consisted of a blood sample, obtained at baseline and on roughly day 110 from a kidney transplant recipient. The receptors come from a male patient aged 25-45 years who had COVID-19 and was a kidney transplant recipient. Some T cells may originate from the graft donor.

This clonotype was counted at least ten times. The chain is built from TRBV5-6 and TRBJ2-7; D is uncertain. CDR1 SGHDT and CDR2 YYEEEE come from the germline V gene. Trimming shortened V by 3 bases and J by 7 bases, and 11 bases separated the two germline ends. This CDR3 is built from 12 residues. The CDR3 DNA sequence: TGTGCCAGCAGCTCGGTGGGATGGGAGCAGTACTTC. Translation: CASSSVGWEQYF.

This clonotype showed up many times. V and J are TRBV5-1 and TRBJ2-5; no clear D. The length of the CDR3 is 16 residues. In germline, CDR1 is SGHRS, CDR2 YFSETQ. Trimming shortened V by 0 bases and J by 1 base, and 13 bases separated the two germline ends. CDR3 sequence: CASSLDGKARQETQYF. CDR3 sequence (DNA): TGCGCCAGCAGCTTGGATGGGAAGGCTCGCCAAGAGACCCAGTACTTC.

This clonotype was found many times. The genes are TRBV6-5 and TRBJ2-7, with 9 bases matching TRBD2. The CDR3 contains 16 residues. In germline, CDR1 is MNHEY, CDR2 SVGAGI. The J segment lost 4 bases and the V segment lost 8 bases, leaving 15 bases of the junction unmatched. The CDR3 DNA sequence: TGTGCCAGCGAGGGGGGCGGACTAGCGTTTTCTTACGAGCAGTACTTC. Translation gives CASEGGGLAFSYEQYF.

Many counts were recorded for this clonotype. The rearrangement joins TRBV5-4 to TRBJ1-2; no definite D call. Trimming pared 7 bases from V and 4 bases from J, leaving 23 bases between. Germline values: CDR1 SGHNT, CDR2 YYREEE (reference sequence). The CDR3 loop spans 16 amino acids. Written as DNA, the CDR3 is TGTGCCAGCTCTGTGTACGTACCAGGAAAGACCTATGGCTACACCTTC. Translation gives CASSVYVPGKTYGYTF.

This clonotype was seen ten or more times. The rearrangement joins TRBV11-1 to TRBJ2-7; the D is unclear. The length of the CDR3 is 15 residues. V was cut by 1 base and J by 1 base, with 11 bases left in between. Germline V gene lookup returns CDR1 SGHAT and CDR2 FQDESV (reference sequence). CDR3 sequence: CASSLVGQPSYEQYF. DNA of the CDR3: TGTGCCAGCAGCTTAGTTGGGCAGCCATCCTACGAGCAGTACTTC.

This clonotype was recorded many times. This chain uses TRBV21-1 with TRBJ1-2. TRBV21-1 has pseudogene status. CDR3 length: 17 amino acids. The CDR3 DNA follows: TGTGCCAGCAGCAAAGGTTTACGGGGGGACTCACCCTATGGCTACACCTTC. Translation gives CASSKGLRGDSPYGYTF.

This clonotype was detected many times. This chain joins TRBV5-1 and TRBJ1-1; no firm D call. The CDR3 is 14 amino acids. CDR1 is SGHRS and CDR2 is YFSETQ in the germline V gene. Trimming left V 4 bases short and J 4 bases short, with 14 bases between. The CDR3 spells CASSITGVSTEAFF. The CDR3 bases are TGCGCCAGCAGCATTACGGGAGTATCCACTGAAGCTTTCTTT.

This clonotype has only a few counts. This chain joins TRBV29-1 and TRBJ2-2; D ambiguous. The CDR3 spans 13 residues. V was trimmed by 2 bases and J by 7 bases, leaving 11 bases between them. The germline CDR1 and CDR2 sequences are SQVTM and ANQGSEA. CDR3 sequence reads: CSVEIVRSGELFF. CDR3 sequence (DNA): TGCAGCGTTGAAATTGTTCGCAGCGGGGAGCTGTTTTTT.

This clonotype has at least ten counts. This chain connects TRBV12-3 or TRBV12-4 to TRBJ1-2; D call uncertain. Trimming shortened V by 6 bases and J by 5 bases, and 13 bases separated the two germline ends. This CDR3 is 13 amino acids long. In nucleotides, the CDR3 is TGTGCCAGCAGGCCGGACGTTGGGTATGGCTACACCTTC. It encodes CASRPDVGYGYTF.